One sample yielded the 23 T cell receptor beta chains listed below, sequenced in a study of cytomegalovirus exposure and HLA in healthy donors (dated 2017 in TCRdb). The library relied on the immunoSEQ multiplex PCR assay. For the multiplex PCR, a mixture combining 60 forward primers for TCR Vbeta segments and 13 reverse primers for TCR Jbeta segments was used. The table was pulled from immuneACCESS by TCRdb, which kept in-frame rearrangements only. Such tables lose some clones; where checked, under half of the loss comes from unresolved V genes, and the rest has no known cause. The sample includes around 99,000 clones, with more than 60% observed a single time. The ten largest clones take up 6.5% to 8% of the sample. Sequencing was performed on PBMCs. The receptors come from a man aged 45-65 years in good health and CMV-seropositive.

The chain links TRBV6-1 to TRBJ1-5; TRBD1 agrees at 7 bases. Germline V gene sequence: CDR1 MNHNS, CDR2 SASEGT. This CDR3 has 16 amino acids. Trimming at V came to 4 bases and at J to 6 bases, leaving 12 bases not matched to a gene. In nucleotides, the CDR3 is TGTGCCAGCAGTGGGGGGGACAGTCCCTTTAGTCAGCCCCAGCATTTT. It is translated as CASSGGDSPFSQPQHF.

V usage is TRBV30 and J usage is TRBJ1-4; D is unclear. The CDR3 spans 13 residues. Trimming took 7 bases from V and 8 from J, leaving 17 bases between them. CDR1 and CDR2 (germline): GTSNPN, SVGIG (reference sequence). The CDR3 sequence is CASTPGGDEKLFF. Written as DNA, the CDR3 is TGTGCCTCAACCCCGGGTGGAGACGAAAAACTGTTTTTT.

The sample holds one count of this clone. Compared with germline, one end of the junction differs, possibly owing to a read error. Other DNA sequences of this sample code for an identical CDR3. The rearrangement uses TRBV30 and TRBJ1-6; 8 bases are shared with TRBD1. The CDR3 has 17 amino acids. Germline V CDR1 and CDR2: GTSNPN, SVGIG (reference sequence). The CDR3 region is CACTLQGLRGRDSPLHF. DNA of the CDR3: TGTGCCTGCACCCTCCAGGGCCTCAGGGGGCGAGATTCACCCCTCCATTTT.

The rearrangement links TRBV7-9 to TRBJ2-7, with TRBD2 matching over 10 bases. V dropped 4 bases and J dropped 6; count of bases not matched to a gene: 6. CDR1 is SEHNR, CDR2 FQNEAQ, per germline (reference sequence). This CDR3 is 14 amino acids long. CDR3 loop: CASSSQRGGTEQYF. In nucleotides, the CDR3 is TGTGCCAGCAGCTCCCAGCGGGGGGGCACCGAGCAGTACTTC.

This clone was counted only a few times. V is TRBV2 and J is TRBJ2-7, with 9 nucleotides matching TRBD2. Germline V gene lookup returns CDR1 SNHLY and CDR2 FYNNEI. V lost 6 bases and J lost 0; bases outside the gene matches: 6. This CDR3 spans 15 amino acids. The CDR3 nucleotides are TGTGCCAGCAGGGCGCTAGCGGGAAGCTCCTACGAGCAGTACTTC. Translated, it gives CASRALAGSSYEQYF.

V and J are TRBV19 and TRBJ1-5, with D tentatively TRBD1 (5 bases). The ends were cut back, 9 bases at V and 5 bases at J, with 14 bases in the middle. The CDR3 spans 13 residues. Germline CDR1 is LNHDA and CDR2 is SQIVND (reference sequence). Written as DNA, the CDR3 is TGTGCCAGCCGAGGACGGGGGGATCAGCCCCAGCATTTT. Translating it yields CASRGRGDQPQHF.

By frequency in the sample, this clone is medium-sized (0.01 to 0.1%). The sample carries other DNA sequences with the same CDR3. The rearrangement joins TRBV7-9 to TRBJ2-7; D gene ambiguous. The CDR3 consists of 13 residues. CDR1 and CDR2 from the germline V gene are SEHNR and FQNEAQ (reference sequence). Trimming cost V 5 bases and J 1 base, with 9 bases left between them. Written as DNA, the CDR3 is TGTGCCAGCAGCCCCGGTACTTCCTACGAGCAGTACTTC. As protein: CASSPGTSYEQYF.

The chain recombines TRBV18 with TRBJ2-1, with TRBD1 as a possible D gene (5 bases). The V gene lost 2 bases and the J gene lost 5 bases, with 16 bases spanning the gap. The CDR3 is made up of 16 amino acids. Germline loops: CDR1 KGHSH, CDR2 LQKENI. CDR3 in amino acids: CASSPTWGVTNNEQFF. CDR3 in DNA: TGTGCCAGCTCACCAACCTGGGGCGTAACTAACAATGAGCAGTTCTTC.

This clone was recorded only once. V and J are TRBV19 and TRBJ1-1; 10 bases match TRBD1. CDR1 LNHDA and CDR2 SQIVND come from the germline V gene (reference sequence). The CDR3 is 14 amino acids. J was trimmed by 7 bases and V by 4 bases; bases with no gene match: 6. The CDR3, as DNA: TGTGCCAGTAGTACAGGGACAGGGGAGGGTGAAGCTTTCTTT. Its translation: CASSTGTGEGEAFF.

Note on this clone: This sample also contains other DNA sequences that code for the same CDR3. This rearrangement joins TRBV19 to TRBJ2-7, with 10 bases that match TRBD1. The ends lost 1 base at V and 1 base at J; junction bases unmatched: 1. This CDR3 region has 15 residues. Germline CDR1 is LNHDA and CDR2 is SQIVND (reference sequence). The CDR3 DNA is TGTGCCAGTAGTATAGGGACAGGGGGTTCCTACGAGCAGTACTTC. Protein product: CASSIGTGGSYEQYF.

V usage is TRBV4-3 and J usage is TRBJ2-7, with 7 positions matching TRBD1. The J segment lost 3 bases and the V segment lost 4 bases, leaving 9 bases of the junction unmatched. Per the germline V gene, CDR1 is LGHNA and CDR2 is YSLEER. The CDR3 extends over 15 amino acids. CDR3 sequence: CASSPTTGVNYEQYF. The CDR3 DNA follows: TGCGCCAGCAGCCCAACAACAGGGGTAAACTACGAGCAGTACTTC.

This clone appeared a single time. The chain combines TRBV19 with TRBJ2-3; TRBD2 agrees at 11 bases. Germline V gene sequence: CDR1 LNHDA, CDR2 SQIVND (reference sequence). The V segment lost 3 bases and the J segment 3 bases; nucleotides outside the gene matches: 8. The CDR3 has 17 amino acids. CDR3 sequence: CASSIGYSGGATDTQYF. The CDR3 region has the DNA TGTGCCAGTAGTATTGGATATAGCGGGGGGGCGACAGATACGCAGTATTTT.

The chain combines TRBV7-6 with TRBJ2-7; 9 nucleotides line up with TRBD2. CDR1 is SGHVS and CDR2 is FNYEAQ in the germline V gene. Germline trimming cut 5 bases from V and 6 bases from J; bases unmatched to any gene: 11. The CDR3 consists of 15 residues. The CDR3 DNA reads TGTGCCAGCAGCCCACCCAGCGGGGGGAATGGCGAGCAGTACTTC. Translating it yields CASSPPSGGNGEQYF.

For the CDR3, the DNA is TGTGCCAGTATTGGTGTAATAGACACTGAAGCTTTCTTT. Translated: CASIGVIDTEAFF. This chain uses TRBV19 with TRBJ1-1; D uncertain. The CDR3 is made up of 13 amino acids. Trimming cost V 7 bases and J 3 bases, with 12 bases left between them. Germline V CDR1 and CDR2: LNHDA, SQIVND (reference sequence).

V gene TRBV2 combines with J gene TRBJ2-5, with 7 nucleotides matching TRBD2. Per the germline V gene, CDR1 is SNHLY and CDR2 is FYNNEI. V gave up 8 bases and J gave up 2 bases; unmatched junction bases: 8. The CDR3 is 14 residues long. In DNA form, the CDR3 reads TGTGCCAGCCAGGGACGGGGAGGGCAAGAGACCCAGTACTTC. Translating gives CASQGRGGQETQYF.

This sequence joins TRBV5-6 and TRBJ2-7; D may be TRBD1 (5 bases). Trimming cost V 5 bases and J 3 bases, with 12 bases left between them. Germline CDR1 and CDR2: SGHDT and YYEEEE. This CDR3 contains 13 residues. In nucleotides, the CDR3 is TGTGCCAGCAGGCCCAGGGCCCTCTACGAGCAGTACTTC. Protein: CASRPRALYEQYF.

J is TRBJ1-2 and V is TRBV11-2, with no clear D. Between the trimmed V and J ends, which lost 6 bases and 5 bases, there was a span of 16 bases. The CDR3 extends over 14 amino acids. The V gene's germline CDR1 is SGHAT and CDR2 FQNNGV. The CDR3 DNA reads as TGTGCCAGCAGTTCCACAACGGGATCATATGGCTACACCTTC. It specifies CASSSTTGSYGYTF.

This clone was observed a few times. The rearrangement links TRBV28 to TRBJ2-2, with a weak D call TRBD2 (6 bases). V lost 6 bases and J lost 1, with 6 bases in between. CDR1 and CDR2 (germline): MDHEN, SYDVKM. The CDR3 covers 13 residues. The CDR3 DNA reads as TGTGCCAGCAGGACTAGGAACACCGGGGAGCTGTTTTTT. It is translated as CASRTRNTGELFF.

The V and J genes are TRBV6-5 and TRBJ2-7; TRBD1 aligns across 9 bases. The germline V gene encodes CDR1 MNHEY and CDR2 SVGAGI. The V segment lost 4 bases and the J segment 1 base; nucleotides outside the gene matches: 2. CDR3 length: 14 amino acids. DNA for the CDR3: TGTGCCAGCAGTTTGGGACAGGGTTCCTACGAGCAGTACTTC. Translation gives CASSLGQGSYEQYF.

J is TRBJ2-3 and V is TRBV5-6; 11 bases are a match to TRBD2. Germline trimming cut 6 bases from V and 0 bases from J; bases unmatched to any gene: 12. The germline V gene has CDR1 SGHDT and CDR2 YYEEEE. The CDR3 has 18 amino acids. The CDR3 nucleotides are TGTGCCAGCAAGGGCCTAGCGGGGGGAATTACTAGCACAGATACGCAGTATTTT. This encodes CASKGLAGGITSTDTQYF. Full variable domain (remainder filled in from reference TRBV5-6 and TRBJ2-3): DAGVTQSPTHLIKTRGQQVTLRCSPKSGHDTVSWYQQALGQGPQFIFQYYEEEERQRGNFPDRFSGHQFPNYSSELNVNALLLGDSALYLCASKGLAGGITSTDTQYFGPGTRLTVL.

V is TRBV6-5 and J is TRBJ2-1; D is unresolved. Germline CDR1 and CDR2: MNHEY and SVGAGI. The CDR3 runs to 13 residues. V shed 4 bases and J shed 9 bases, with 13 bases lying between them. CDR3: CASSSKPFSEQFF. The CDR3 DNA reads TGTGCCAGCAGTTCAAAGCCCTTTTCTGAGCAGTTCTTC.

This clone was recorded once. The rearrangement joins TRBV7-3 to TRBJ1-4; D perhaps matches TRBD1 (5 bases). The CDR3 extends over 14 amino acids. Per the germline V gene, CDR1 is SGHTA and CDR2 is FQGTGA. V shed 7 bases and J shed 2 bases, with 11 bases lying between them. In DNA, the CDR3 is TGTGCCAGCAAAGACAGCCTTACTAATGAAAAACTGTTTTTT. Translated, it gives CASKDSLTNEKLFF.

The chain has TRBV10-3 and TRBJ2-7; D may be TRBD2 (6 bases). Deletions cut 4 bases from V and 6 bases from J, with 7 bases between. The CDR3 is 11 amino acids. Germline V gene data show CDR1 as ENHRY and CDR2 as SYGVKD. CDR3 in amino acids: CAISGGVEQYF. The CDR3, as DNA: TGTGCCATCAGTGGGGGGGTCGAGCAGTACTTC.